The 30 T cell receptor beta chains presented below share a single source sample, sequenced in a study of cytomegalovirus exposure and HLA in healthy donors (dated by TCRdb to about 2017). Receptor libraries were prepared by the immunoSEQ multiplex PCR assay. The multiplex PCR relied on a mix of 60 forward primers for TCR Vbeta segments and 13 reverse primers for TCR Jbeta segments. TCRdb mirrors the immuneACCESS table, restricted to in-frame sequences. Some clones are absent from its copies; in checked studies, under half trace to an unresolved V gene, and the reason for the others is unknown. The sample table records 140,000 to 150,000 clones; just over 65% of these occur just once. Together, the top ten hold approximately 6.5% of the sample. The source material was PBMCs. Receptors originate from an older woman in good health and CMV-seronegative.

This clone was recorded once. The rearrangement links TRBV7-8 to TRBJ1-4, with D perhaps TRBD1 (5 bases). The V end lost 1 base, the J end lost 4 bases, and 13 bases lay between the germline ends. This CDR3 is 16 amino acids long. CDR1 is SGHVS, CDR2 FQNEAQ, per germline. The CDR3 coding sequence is TGTGCCAGCAGCTTAGATTCAGGGCACTATAATGAAAAACTGTTTTTT. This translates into CASSLDSGHYNEKLFF. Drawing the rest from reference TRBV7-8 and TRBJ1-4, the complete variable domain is GAGVSQSPRYKVAKRGQDVALRCDPISGHVSLFWYQQALGQGPEFLTYFQNEAQLDKSGLPSDRFFAERPEGSVSTLKIQRTQQEDSAVYLCASSLDSGHYNEKLFFGSGTQLSVL.

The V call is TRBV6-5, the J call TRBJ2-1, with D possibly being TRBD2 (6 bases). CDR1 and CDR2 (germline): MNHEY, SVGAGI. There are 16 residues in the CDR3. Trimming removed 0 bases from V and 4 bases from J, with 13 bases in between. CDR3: CASSYSSRGAYNEQFF. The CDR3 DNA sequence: TGTGCCAGCAGTTACTCTAGCCGCGGGGCATACAATGAGCAGTTCTTC.

The CDR3 protein is CASSRGGTSGGRGKQFF. CDR3 DNA: TGTGCCAGCAGCAGAGGGGGGACTAGCGGGGGAAGGGGGAAGCAGTTCTTC. This chain joins TRBV9 and TRBJ2-1; 14 bases match TRBD2. The CDR3 totals 17 residues. Per germline, CDR1 SGDLS and CDR2 YYNGEE. Trimming at V came to 4 bases and at J to 11 bases, leaving 14 bases not matched to a gene.

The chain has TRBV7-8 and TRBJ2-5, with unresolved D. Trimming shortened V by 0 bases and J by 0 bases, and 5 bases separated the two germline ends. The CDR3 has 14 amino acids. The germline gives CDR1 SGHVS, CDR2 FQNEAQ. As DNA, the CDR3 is TGTGCCAGCAGCTTAGCTGAGTACCAAGAGACCCAGTACTTC. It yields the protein CASSLAEYQETQYF.

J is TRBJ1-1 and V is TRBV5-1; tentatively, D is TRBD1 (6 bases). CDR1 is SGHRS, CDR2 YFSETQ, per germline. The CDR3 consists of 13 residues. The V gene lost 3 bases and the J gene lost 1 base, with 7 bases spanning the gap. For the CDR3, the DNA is TGCGCCAGCAGCTCACAGGGGAACACTGAAGCTTTCTTT. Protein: CASSSQGNTEAFF.

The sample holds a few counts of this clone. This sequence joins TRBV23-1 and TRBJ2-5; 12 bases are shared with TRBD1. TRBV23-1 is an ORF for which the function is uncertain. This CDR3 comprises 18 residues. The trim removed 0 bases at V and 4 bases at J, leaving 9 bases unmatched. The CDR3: CASSQSKGTGGYAETQYF. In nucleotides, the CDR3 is TGCGCCAGCAGTCAATCGAAAGGGACAGGGGGCTATGCAGAGACCCAGTACTTC.

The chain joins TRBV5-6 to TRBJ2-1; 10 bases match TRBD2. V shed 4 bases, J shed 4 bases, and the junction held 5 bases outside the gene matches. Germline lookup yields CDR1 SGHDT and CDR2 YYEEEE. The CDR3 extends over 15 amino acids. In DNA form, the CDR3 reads TGTGCCAGCAGCCATCCGACTAGCGGGTACAATGAGCAGTTCTTC. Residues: CASSHPTSGYNEQFF.

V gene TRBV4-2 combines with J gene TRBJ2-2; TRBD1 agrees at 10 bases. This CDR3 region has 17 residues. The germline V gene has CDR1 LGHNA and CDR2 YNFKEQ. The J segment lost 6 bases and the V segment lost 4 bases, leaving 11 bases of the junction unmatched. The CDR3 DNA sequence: TGTGCCAGCAGCCTCACTCTGGACAGGGGGAGAGCCGGGGAGCTGTTTTTT. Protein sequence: CASSLTLDRGRAGELFF.

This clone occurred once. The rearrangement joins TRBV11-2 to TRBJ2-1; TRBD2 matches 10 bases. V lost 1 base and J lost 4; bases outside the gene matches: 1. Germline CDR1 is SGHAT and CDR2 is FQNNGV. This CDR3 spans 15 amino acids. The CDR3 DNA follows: TGTGCCAGCAGCTTAGTAGCGGGAGGTTACAATGAGCAGTTCTTC. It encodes CASSLVAGGYNEQFF.

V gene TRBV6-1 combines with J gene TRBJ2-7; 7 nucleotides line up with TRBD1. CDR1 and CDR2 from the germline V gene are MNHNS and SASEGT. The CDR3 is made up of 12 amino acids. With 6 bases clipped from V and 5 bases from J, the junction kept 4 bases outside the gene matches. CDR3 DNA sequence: TGTGCCAGCAGCGCTCAGGGGGACGAGCAGTACTTC. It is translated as CASSAQGDEQYF.

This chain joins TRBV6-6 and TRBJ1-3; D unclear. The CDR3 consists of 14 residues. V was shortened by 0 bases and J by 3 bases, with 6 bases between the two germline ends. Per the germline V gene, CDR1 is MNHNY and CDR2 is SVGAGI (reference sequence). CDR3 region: CASSYSVGGNTIYF. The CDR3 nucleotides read TGTGCCAGCAGTTACTCAGTCGGTGGAAACACCATATATTTT.

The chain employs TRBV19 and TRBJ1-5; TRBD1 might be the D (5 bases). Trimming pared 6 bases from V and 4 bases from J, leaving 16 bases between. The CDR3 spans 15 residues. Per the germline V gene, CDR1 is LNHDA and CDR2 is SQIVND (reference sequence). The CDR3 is CASRYLDGGNQPQHF. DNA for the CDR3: TGTGCCAGTAGATACCTGGACGGGGGGAATCAGCCCCAGCATTTT.

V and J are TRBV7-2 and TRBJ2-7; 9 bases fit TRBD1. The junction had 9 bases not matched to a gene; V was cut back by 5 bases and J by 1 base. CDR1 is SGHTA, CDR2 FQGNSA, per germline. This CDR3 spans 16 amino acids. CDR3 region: CASSKTGGAGSYEQYF. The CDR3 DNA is TGTGCCAGCAGCAAAACAGGGGGCGCGGGGTCCTACGAGCAGTACTTC. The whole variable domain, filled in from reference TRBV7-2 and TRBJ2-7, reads GAGVSQSPSNKVTEKGKDVELRCDPISGHTALYWYRQSLGQGLEFLIYFQGNSAPDKSGLPSDRFSAERTGGSVSTLTIQRTQQEDSAVYLCASSKTGGAGSYEQYFGPGTRLTVT.

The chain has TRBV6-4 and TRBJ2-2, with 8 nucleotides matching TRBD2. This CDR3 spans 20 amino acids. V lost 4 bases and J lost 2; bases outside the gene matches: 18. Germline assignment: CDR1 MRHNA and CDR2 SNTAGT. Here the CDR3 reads CASSAFWRGANSPNTGELFF. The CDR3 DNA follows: TGTGCCAGCAGTGCTTTCTGGCGGGGGGCTAATTCTCCCAACACCGGGGAGCTGTTTTTT.

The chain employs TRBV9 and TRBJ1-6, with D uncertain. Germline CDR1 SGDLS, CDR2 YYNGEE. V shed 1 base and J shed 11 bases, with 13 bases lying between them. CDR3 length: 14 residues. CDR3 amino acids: CASSVRQGYPPLHF. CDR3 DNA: TGTGCCAGCAGCGTAAGACAAGGATACCCACCCCTCCACTTT.

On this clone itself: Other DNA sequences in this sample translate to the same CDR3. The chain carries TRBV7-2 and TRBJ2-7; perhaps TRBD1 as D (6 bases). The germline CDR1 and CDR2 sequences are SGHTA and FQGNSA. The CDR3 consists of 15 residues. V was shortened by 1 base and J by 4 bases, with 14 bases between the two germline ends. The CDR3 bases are TGTGCCAGCAGCTTAGAGTGGGGGCGCGAGTACGAGCAGTACTTC. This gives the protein CASSLEWGREYEQYF.

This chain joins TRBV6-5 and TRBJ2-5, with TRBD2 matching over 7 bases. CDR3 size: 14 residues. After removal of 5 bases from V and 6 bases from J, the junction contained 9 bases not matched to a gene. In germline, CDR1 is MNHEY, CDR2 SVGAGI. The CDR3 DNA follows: TGTGCCAGCAGTCCCGGGGGTAGCGGGCAGACCCAGTACTTC. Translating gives CASSPGGSGQTQYF.

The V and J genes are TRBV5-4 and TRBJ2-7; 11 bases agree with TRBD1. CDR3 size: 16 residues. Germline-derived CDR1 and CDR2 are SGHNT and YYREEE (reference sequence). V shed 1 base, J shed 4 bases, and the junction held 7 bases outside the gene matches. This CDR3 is CASSLPGGTGGYEQYF. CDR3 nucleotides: TGTGCCAGCAGCTTGCCAGGTGGGACAGGGGGTTACGAGCAGTACTTC.

CDR3 region: CARVSGNASSGANVLTF. In DNA, the CDR3 is TGTGCCAGAGTTAGCGGGAACGCTTCCTCTGGGGCCAACGTCCTGACTTTC. J is TRBJ2-6 and V is TRBV30; 8 bases line up with TRBD2. The CDR3 is 17 residues long. CDR1 and CDR2 (germline): GTSNPN, SVGIG (reference sequence). V was clipped by 8 bases and J by 0 bases; unmatched bases: 12.

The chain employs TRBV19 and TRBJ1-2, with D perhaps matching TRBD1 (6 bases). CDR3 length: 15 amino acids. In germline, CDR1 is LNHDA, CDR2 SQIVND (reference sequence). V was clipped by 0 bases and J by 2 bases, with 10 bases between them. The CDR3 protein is CASSIDHRVNYGYTF. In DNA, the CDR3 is TGTGCCAGTAGTATAGACCACAGGGTAAACTATGGCTACACCTTC.

CDR3 in DNA: TGTGCCAGCAGCTTAACTTACGGTGCAACTAATGAAAAACTGTTTTTT. This encodes CASSLTYGATNEKLFF. V gene TRBV7-2 combines with J gene TRBJ1-4; D uncertain. The CDR3 is 16 amino acids. Trimming shortened V by 2 bases and J by 0 bases, and 10 bases separated the two germline ends. Germline CDR1 and CDR2: SGHTA and FQGNSA.

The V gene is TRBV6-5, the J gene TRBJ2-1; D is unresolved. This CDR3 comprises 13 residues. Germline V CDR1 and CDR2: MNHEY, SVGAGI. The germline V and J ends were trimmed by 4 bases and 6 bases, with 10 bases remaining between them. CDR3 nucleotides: TGTGCCAGCAGTTTAACTCCCTCCAATGAGCAGTTCTTC. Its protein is CASSLTPSNEQFF.

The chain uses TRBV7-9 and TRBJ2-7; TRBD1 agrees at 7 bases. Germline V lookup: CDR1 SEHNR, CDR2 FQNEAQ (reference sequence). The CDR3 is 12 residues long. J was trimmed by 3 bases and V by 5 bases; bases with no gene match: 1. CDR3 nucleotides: TGTGCCAGCAGCCGACAGGGCTACGAGCAGTACTTC. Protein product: CASSRQGYEQYF.

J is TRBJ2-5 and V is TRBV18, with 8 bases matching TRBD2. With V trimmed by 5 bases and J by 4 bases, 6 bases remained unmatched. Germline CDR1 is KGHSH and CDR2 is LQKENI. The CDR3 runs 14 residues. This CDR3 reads CASSKAGAGETQYF. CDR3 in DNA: TGTGCCAGCTCAAAAGCGGGAGCAGGAGAGACCCAGTACTTC.

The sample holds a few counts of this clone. CDR3 nucleotide sequence: TGTGCCAGCAGCTCCCTTTCGGGACTAGTCAATGAGCAGTTCTTC. The encoded protein is CASSSLSGLVNEQFF. The rearrangement links TRBV7-6 to TRBJ2-1; 8 positions match TRBD2. The CDR3 runs 15 residues. CDR1 is SGHVS and CDR2 is FNYEAQ in the germline V gene. Germline trimming cut 4 bases from V and 6 bases from J; bases unmatched to any gene: 8.

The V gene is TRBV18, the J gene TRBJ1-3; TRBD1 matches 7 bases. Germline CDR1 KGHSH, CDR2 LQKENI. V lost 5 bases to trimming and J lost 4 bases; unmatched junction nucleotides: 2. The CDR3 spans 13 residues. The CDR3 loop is CASSSGQGNTIYF. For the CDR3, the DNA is TGTGCCAGCTCATCGGGACAGGGAAACACCATATATTTT.

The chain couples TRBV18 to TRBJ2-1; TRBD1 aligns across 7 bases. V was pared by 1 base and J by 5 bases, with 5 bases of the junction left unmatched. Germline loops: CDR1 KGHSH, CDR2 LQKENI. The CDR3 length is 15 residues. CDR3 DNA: TGTGCCAGCTCACCACTTGGGACAGCAAACAATGAGCAGTTCTTC. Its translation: CASSPLGTANNEQFF.

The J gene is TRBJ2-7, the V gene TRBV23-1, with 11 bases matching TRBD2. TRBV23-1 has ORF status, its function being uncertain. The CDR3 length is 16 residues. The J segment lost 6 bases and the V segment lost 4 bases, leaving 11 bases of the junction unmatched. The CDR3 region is CASSRLRLAGKAEQYF. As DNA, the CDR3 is TGCGCCAGCAGTCGCCTTCGACTAGCGGGGAAGGCCGAGCAGTACTTC.

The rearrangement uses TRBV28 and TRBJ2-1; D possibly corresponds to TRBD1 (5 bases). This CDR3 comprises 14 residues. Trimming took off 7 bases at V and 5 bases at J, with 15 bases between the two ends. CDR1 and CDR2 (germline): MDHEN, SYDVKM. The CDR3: CASTRAAGNNEQFF. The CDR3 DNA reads TGTGCCAGCACTAGGGCGGCAGGGAACAATGAGCAGTTCTTC.

CDR3 amino acids: CASDRGLGVGANVLTF. CDR3 nucleotide sequence: TGTGCCAGCGACAGGGGCCTGGGGGTGGGGGCCAACGTCCTGACTTTC. V gene TRBV2 combines with J gene TRBJ2-6; 8 positions agree with TRBD1. The CDR3 length is 16 residues. J gave up 4 bases and V 8 bases, and 10 bases lay outside the gene matches. Per germline, CDR1 SNHLY and CDR2 FYNNEI.